The 27 T cell receptor beta chains below were found in one sample sequenced in a study of blood T cell repertoires in COVID-19. Some clones are missing from TCRdb's copy, which holds only in-frame ones; the method was immunoSEQ multiplex PCR. The profile shows approximately 190,000 clones, 70% to 90% of them singletons. The source material was peripheral blood. The receptors stem from a woman in her 70s with active or convalescent COVID-19.

The chain couples TRBV30 to TRBJ2-6, with a weak D call TRBD1 (6 bases). Germline V gene lookup returns CDR1 GTSNPN and CDR2 SVGIG (reference sequence). The CDR3 is 15 residues long. The V and J ends lost 2 bases and 2 bases respectively, with 10 bases between them. CDR3 sequence reads: CAWSPPGAGANVLTF. The CDR3 region has the DNA TGTGCCTGGAGTCCCCCAGGGGCTGGGGCCAACGTCCTGACTTTC.

V usage is TRBV7-9 and J usage is TRBJ1-1, with TRBD1 as a possible D gene (5 bases). The CDR3 sequence is 15 residues long. The germline gives CDR1 SEHNR, CDR2 FQNEAQ (reference sequence). V was shortened by 3 bases and J by 1 base, with 12 bases between the two germline ends. CDR3 sequence (DNA): TGTGCCAGCAGCTTGACGGGACTCCCGAACACTGAAGCTTTCTTT. Residues: CASSLTGLPNTEAFF.

The genes are TRBV5-1 and TRBJ2-7; 8 nucleotides match TRBD2. The junction had 4 bases not matched to a gene; V was cut back by 2 bases and J by 6 bases. CDR3 length: 13 amino acids. Germline CDR1 and CDR2: SGHRS and YFSETQ. CDR3: CASSLAGVPEQYF. The DNA for the CDR3 is TGCGCCAGCAGCTTAGCGGGAGTCCCCGAGCAGTACTTC.

The sample holds one count of this clone. This chain joins TRBV11-1 and TRBJ2-7; TRBD2 matches at 10 bases. V trimming: 1 base; J trimming: 6 bases; junction bases outside the gene matches: 3. Germline loops: CDR1 SGHAT, CDR2 FQDESV (reference sequence). The CDR3 contains 14 residues. The CDR3 loop reads CASSLVLAGAEQYF. CDR3 in DNA: TGTGCCAGCAGCTTAGTCCTAGCGGGAGCCGAGCAGTACTTC.

The chain carries TRBV11-2 and TRBJ2-7; tentative D call: TRBD2 (6 bases). V dropped 0 bases and J dropped 3 bases, with 6 bases sitting between them. CDR3 length equals 13 residues. Germline loops: CDR1 SGHAT, CDR2 FQNNGV. As DNA, the CDR3 is TGTGCCAGCAGCTTAGAGACTAGCTACGAGCAGTACTTC. Protein product: CASSLETSYEQYF.

The CDR3 loop is CASSQTGKVSPLHF. The CDR3 DNA reads TGTGCCAGCAGCCAAACAGGGAAAGTTTCACCCCTCCACTTT. The chain uses TRBV14 and TRBJ1-6; D is possibly TRBD1 (6 bases). There are 14 residues in the CDR3. Deletions cut 2 bases from V and 9 bases from J, with 11 bases between. The germline V gene encodes CDR1 SGHDN and CDR2 FVKESK.

This clone was counted once. V usage is TRBV4-2 and J usage is TRBJ1-2; D not resolved. The CDR3 loop spans 13 amino acids. CDR1 and CDR2 (germline): LGHNA, YNFKEQ. Trimming took 0 bases from V and 2 from J, leaving 4 bases between them. The CDR3 reads CASSQDLNYGYTF. The CDR3 region has the DNA TGTGCCAGCAGCCAAGATCTGAACTATGGCTACACCTTC.

The chain uses TRBV30 and TRBJ1-3, with D perhaps matching TRBD1 (5 bases). The CDR3 length is 13 residues. From germline, CDR1 is GTSNPN and CDR2 SVGIG (reference sequence). V was clipped by 0 bases and J by 2 bases, with 5 bases between them. For the CDR3, the DNA is TGTGCCTGGAGTGTGGACACTGGAAACACCATATATTTT. Amino acid sequence: CAWSVDTGNTIYF.

This chain connects TRBV29-1 to TRBJ1-4, with D perhaps TRBD1 (5 bases). The CDR3 is 14 residues long. CDR1 SQVTM and CDR2 ANQGSEA come from the germline V gene. CDR3 in amino acids: CSAQWGPTNEKLFF. The CDR3 region has the DNA TGCAGTGCCCAATGGGGCCCAACTAATGAAAAACTGTTTTTT.

This chain joins TRBV13 and TRBJ1-6, with D hard to call. V was cut by 0 bases and J by 7 bases, with 10 bases left in between. The CDR3 runs to 15 residues. The V gene's germline CDR1 is PRHDT and CDR2 FYEKMQ (reference sequence). The CDR3 nucleotides are TGTGCCAGCAGCTTAGGAGTGCGAGGGAATTCACCCCTCCACTTT. Translated, it gives CASSLGVRGNSPLHF.

The chain recombines TRBV7-2 with TRBJ2-7; TRBD2 matches at 9 bases. Per germline, CDR1 SGHTA and CDR2 FQGNSA. The CDR3 extends over 15 amino acids. The V gene end was trimmed by 5 bases and the J gene end by 0 bases; junction bases not matched to a gene: 5. The CDR3 reads CASSLTSGSSYEQYF. The DNA of the CDR3 is TGTGCCAGCAGCCTGACTAGCGGAAGCTCCTACGAGCAGTACTTC.

The chain uses TRBV7-8 and TRBJ2-1, with 9 nucleotides matching TRBD2. The CDR3 extends over 17 amino acids. After removal of 3 bases from V and 6 bases from J, the junction contained 12 bases not matched to a gene. The germline V gene encodes CDR1 SGHVS and CDR2 FQNEAQ. Written as DNA, the CDR3 is TGTGCCAGCAGCTTGAGGCTAGCGGGGATCGGGGTCAATGAGCAGTTCTTC. Amino acids: CASSLRLAGIGVNEQFF.

This chain links TRBV19 with TRBJ1-2; possible D gene TRBD1, 5 bases. CDR1 is LNHDA and CDR2 is SQIVND in the germline V gene (reference sequence). V was shortened by 4 bases and J by 7 bases, with 16 bases between the two germline ends. The CDR3 sequence is 14 residues long. This CDR3 reads CASSSPVWGVGYTF. The CDR3 DNA is TGTGCCAGTAGTAGCCCTGTTTGGGGCGTTGGCTACACCTTC.

The chain couples TRBV12-3 or TRBV12-4 to TRBJ1-2; TRBD1 is a possible D gene (5 bases). CDR3 length equals 13 residues. The V and J ends lost 3 bases and 2 bases respectively, with 7 bases between them. This CDR3 is CASSLRQNYGYTF. For the CDR3, the DNA is TGTGCCAGCAGTTTGAGACAGAACTATGGCTACACCTTC.

This clone was observed once. This rearrangement joins TRBV6-1 to TRBJ2-7, with a tentative D call TRBD1 (6 bases). The CDR3 totals 16 residues. V was trimmed by 2 bases and J by 2 bases, leaving 16 bases between them. Germline V gene sequence: CDR1 MNHNS, CDR2 SASEGT. The CDR3 DNA reads as TGTGCCAGCAGTGAACTCCAGGGGCGGAAGGCCTACGAGCAGTACTTC. It is translated as CASSELQGRKAYEQYF.

The rearrangement uses TRBV3-1 (or the pseudogene TRBV3-2) and TRBJ1-1; D might be TRBD1 (6 bases). The germline V gene encodes CDR1 LGHDT and CDR2 YNNKEL (reference sequence). The CDR3 contains 14 residues. V was cut by 0 bases and J by 4 bases, with 9 bases left in between. CDR3 DNA: TGTGCCAGCAGCCAAGAATTGGACAGCACTGAAGCTTTCTTT. It is translated as CASSQELDSTEAFF.

The chain carries TRBV30 and TRBJ2-3, with TRBD2 matching 12 bases. The germline V gene has CDR1 GTSNPN and CDR2 SVGIG (reference sequence). The CDR3 consists of 16 residues. J gave up 6 bases and V 4 bases, and 11 bases lay outside the gene matches. In DNA form, the CDR3 reads TGTGCCTGGAAGGAAATTCTAGCGGGAGGGCGTGATACGCAGTATTTT. It codes for CAWKEILAGGRDTQYF.

J is TRBJ1-1 and V is TRBV18; D remains ambiguous. Germline CDR1 and CDR2: KGHSH and LQKENI. Deletions cut 3 bases from V and 1 base from J, with 6 bases between. The CDR3 length is 13 residues. The CDR3 coding sequence is TGTGCCAGCTCACCTACACAGAACACTGAAGCTTTCTTT. Its protein product is CASSPTQNTEAFF.

The CDR3 spells CAWSLSWGQGSPGNTEAFF. The CDR3 region has the DNA TGTGCCTGGAGTCTATCATGGGGACAGGGGTCGCCAGGGAACACTGAAGCTTTCTTT. This rearrangement joins TRBV30 to TRBJ1-1, with 10 bases lining up with TRBD1. Per germline, CDR1 GTSNPN and CDR2 SVGIG (reference sequence). CDR3 length equals 19 residues. Germline trimming cut 2 bases from V and 1 base from J; bases unmatched to any gene: 16.

The chain joins TRBV7-2 to TRBJ2-5; 9 nucleotides line up with TRBD2. Germline loops: CDR1 SGHTA, CDR2 FQGNSA. Trimming cost V 1 base and J 7 bases; bases outside gene matches: 4. This CDR3 spans 14 amino acids. In nucleotides, the CDR3 is TGTGCCAGCAGCTTAGAGGGTAGCGGGAGGACCCAGTACTTC. It encodes CASSLEGSGRTQYF.

The V call is TRBV20-1, the J call TRBJ1-5; 7 positions agree with TRBD1. The length of the CDR3 is 14 residues. CDR1 is DFQATT, CDR2 SNEGSKA, per germline (reference sequence). V lost 3 bases, J lost 3 bases, and 5 bases stayed unmatched. DNA for the CDR3: TGCAGTGCTAGTACAGGGGCGAACAATCAGCCCCAGCATTTT. Translated: CSASTGANNQPQHF.

The chain joins TRBV5-5 to TRBJ2-4, with D unresolved. Looked up from germline, CDR1 is SGHKS and CDR2 is YYEKEE (reference sequence). This CDR3 region has 13 residues. V lost 0 bases to trimming and J lost 6 bases, with 7 bases between them. CDR3 amino acids: CASSLGRLNIQYF. For the CDR3, the DNA is TGTGCCAGCAGCTTGGGGCGGTTAAACATTCAGTACTTC.

The rearrangement links TRBV5-6 to TRBJ2-7; D is possibly TRBD2 (6 bases). Germline V gene data show CDR1 as SGHDT and CDR2 as YYEEEE. This CDR3 comprises 12 residues. V shed 4 bases and J shed 11 bases, with 16 bases lying between them. CDR3 DNA sequence: TGTGCCAGCAGCCGGACTAAACCTTGGAAGTACTTC. This encodes CASSRTKPWKYF. Combining the CDR3 with reference TRBV5-6 and TRBJ2-7 gives the whole variable domain DAGVTQSPTHLIKTRGQQVTLRCSPKSGHDTVSWYQQALGQGPQFIFQYYEEEERQRGNFPDRFSGHQFPNYSSELNVNALLLGDSALYLCASSRTKPWKYFGPGTRLTVT.

V is TRBV3-1 (or the pseudogene TRBV3-2) and J is TRBJ1-1, with a weak D call TRBD1 (5 bases). Between the trimmed V and J ends, which lost 2 bases and 10 bases, there was a span of 23 bases. The CDR3 extends over 16 amino acids. Per germline, CDR1 LGHDT and CDR2 YNNKEL (reference sequence). CDR3 loop: CASSQLAGGGSGGAFF. Here the CDR3 DNA reads TGTGCCAGCAGCCAATTGGCCGGGGGGGGTTCAGGAGGAGCTTTCTTT.

The chain is built from TRBV5-4 and TRBJ2-3, with 9 nucleotides matching TRBD1. After removal of 4 bases from V and 4 bases from J, the junction contained 7 bases not matched to a gene. CDR1 SGHNT and CDR2 YYREEE come from the germline V gene (reference sequence). This CDR3 region has 15 residues. CDR3 DNA sequence: TGTGCCAGCAGCCCTGGACAGGGGCGGGCAGATACGCAGTATTTT. This encodes CASSPGQGRADTQYF.

The CDR3, as DNA: TGTGCCAGTAGTATACGACAAGTGAGCAATCAGCCCCAGCATTTT. Its translation: CASSIRQVSNQPQHF. The V gene is TRBV19, the J gene TRBJ1-5, with unresolved D. Trimming removed 2 bases from V and 1 base from J, with 9 bases in between. Germline CDR1 is LNHDA and CDR2 is SQIVND (reference sequence). The CDR3 is made up of 15 amino acids. Full variable domain (missing parts from reference TRBV19 and TRBJ1-5): DGGITQSPKYLFRKEGQNVTLSCEQNLNHDAMYWYRQDPGQGLRLIYYSQIVNDFQKGDIAEGYSVSREKKESFPLTVTSAQKNPTAFYLCASSIRQVSNQPQHFGDGTRLSIL.

This clone occurred a few times. This chain connects TRBV5-1 to TRBJ2-2, with TRBD2 identical over 10 bases. Per the germline V gene, CDR1 is SGHRS and CDR2 is YFSETQ. The CDR3 length is 15 residues. V gave up 0 bases and J gave up 7 bases; unmatched junction bases: 3. The CDR3 coding sequence is TGCGCCAGCAGCTTGGCTAGCGGGAGAGTCGGGGAGCTGTTTTTT. As protein: CASSLASGRVGELFF.